A single sample is the source of the 27 T cell receptor beta chains below, sequenced in a study of cytomegalovirus exposure and HLA in healthy donors. With 60 Vbeta and 13 Jbeta primers, the PCR was carried out. Clones were read by immunoSEQ multiplex PCR, and TCRdb kept only the in-frame ones, dropping some. The table shows 140,000 to 150,000 clones, with roughly 85% occurring only once. The sample comprised PBMCs. Receptor source: a woman in her twenties or thirties in good health and CMV-seronegative.

The chain is built from TRBV4-2 and TRBJ1-6; 7 bases line up with TRBD1. Germline CDR1 LGHNA, CDR2 YNFKEQ. The CDR3 consists of 17 residues. V trimming: 1 base; J trimming: 7 bases; junction bases outside the gene matches: 10. CDR3 amino acids: CASSQVNRDRANSPLHF. The CDR3, as DNA: TGTGCCAGCAGCCAAGTGAATCGGGACAGAGCCAATTCACCCCTCCACTTT.

Here the CDR3 reads CAWSPLGAWNTEAFF. CDR3 nucleotides: TGTGCCTGGAGTCCATTGGGGGCTTGGAACACTGAAGCTTTCTTT. The chain has TRBV30 and TRBJ1-1; D perhaps matches TRBD1 (6 bases). The germline CDR1 and CDR2 sequences are GTSNPN and SVGIG (reference sequence). With 2 bases removed from V and 1 base from J, the gap between germline ends came to 14 bases. This CDR3 is 15 amino acids long.

The CDR3 DNA is TGTGCCTGGAGTGGGGCGTTTGGGCAGTACTTC. Its protein product is CAWSGAFGQYF. The V call is TRBV30, the J call TRBJ2-7; D is unclear. The CDR3 is made up of 11 amino acids. The germline V gene encodes CDR1 GTSNPN and CDR2 SVGIG (reference sequence). The V gene lost 1 base and the J gene lost 9 bases, with 10 bases spanning the gap.

V usage is TRBV7-3 and J usage is TRBJ1-6; possibly TRBD1 for D (5 bases). V lost 5 bases and J 7 bases, leaving 9 bases between the germline ends. Germline V gene sequence: CDR1 SGHTA, CDR2 FQGTGA. The CDR3 loop spans 13 amino acids. CDR3 protein: CASSGGVNSPLHF. DNA for the CDR3: TGTGCCAGCAGCGGAGGGGTCAATTCACCCCTCCACTTT.

The gene calls are TRBV7-8 and TRBJ2-6; a possible D gene is TRBD1 (5 bases). Trimming stripped 5 bases from V and 4 bases from J, with 15 bases between. Germline V gives CDR1 SGHVS, CDR2 FQNEAQ. The CDR3 is made up of 16 amino acids. The CDR3 protein is CASSLGHPPGANVLTF. Written as DNA, the CDR3 is TGTGCCAGCAGCCTTGGACACCCCCCAGGGGCCAACGTCCTGACTTTC.

This clone was counted only a few times. The V and J genes are TRBV6-1 and TRBJ1-2; D is ambiguous. The CDR3 consists of 14 residues. Looked up from germline, CDR1 is MNHNS and CDR2 is SASEGT. The V and J ends lost 6 bases and 0 bases respectively, with 11 bases between them. The CDR3 DNA reads TGTGCCAGCAGCCTCGGGTGGGCTAACTATGGCTACACCTTC. This translates into CASSLGWANYGYTF.

CDR3 in amino acids: CASSIRSVNTEAFF. CDR3 DNA sequence: TGTGCCAGCAGCATACGGTCCGTGAACACTGAAGCTTTCTTT. The gene calls are TRBV7-6 and TRBJ1-1; no clear D. CDR1 and CDR2 from the germline V gene are SGHVS and FNYEAQ. V was trimmed by 5 bases and J by 0 bases, leaving 10 bases between them. The CDR3 sequence is 14 residues long.

This clone was recorded once. The chain is built from TRBV19 and TRBJ1-5; 9 nucleotides align to TRBD1. Germline CDR1 LNHDA, CDR2 SQIVND (reference sequence). CDR3 size: 19 residues. Trimming at V came to 5 bases and at J to 1 base, leaving 15 bases not matched to a gene. The CDR3 coding sequence is TGTGCCAGTAGTGACGATCTCGGGACAGGGTTTGGCAGCAATCAGCCCCAGCATTTT. This sequence encodes CASSDDLGTGFGSNQPQHF.

This clone was seen once. The genes are TRBV13 and TRBJ2-5, with D perhaps TRBD2 (6 bases). CDR1 and CDR2 from the germline V gene are PRHDT and FYEKMQ (reference sequence). The length of the CDR3 is 16 residues. Trimming cost V 3 bases and J 1 base, with 15 bases left between them. DNA for the CDR3: TGTGCCAGCAGCTTCCGGGGCGGGGTGGCCCAAGAGACCCAGTACTTC. Its translation is CASSFRGGVAQETQYF. Based on the CDR3 plus reference TRBV13 and TRBJ2-5, the full variable domain is AAGVIQSPRHLIKEKRETATLKCYPIPRHDTVYWYQQGPGQDPQFLISFYEKMQSDKGSIPDRFSAQQFSDYHSELNMSSLELGDSALYFCASSFRGGVAQETQYFGPGTRLLVL.

This chain uses TRBV4-3 with TRBJ1-2; D unclear. Germline V CDR1 and CDR2: LGHNA, YSLEER. This CDR3 region has 13 residues. V dropped 0 bases and J dropped 7 bases, with 9 bases sitting between them. CDR3 sequence reads: CASSQDRTAGYTF. Written as DNA, the CDR3 is TGCGCCAGCAGCCAAGATAGGACTGCTGGCTACACCTTC.

J is TRBJ1-2 and V is TRBV5-6, with TRBD1 matching over 7 bases. Per the germline V gene, CDR1 is SGHDT and CDR2 is YYEEEE. V was clipped by 2 bases and J by 5 bases; unmatched bases: 6. CDR3 length: 14 residues. The CDR3: CASSLPGTVYGYTF. DNA for the CDR3: TGTGCCAGCAGCTTACCCGGGACAGTTTATGGCTACACCTTC.

The chain carries TRBV4-1 and TRBJ1-3; D unclear. CDR1 and CDR2 from the germline V gene are MGHRA and YSYEKL. This CDR3 region has 16 residues. Trimming took 3 bases from V and 7 from J, leaving 19 bases between them. The CDR3 DNA is TGCGCCAGCAGCCAGCCTGGGTCTACGGCGGGGAACACCATATATTTT. Translated: CASSQPGSTAGNTIYF.

The count of this clone is one. This chain connects TRBV6-1 to TRBJ2-5; D may be TRBD1 (6 bases). Germline V CDR1 and CDR2: MNHNS, SASEGT. Trimming removed 6 bases from V and 6 bases from J, with 14 bases in between. The CDR3 covers 13 residues. CDR3 amino acids: CASRSGVLKTQYF. CDR3 sequence (DNA): TGTGCCAGCAGATCAGGGGTCCTGAAGACCCAGTACTTC.

The rearrangement uses TRBV19 and TRBJ1-2; tentative D call: TRBD1 (5 bases). Germline assignment: CDR1 LNHDA and CDR2 SQIVND (reference sequence). Between the trimmed V and J ends, which lost 9 bases and 4 bases, there was a span of 12 bases. The CDR3 totals 12 residues. The CDR3 sequence is CASQEGLYGYTF. The CDR3 nucleotides read TGTGCCAGCCAGGAGGGACTCTATGGCTACACCTTC.

The chain employs TRBV7-9 and TRBJ2-5, with unresolved D. The CDR3 is made up of 13 amino acids. The V end was cut by 1 base, the J end by 5 bases, with 8 bases between. In germline, CDR1 is SEHNR, CDR2 FQNEAQ (reference sequence). Written as DNA, the CDR3 is TGTGCCAGCAGCTTAGGAACAGTGGAGACCCAGTACTTC. Its translation is CASSLGTVETQYF.

The V gene is TRBV27, the J gene TRBJ1-2; possibly TRBD1 for D (5 bases). V gave up 2 bases and J gave up 5 bases, with 15 bases separating them. The length of the CDR3 is 15 residues. Germline values: CDR1 MNHEY, CDR2 SMNVEV (reference sequence). This CDR3 is CASSLVPPRQYGYTF. Here the CDR3 DNA reads TGTGCCAGCAGTTTAGTTCCACCCAGACAGTATGGCTACACCTTC.

The CDR3, as DNA: TGTGCTAGTGGGGGTGGGGAGTCGGGCTACACCTTC. Translating gives CASGGGESGYTF. The chain combines TRBV12-5 with TRBJ1-2; the D is unclear. CDR1 LGHNT and CDR2 FRNRAP come from the germline V gene. The V and J ends lost 6 bases and 8 bases respectively, with 13 bases between them. This CDR3 contains 12 residues.

The rearrangement uses TRBV6-6 and TRBJ1-1; D may be TRBD1 (5 bases). This CDR3 is built from 14 residues. CDR1 is MNHNY, CDR2 SVGAGI, per germline (reference sequence). Trimming took 5 bases from V and 5 from J, leaving 15 bases between them. CDR3 DNA: TGTGCCAGCAGTGATTGGACAAGTCGGACTGAAGCTTTCTTT. This sequence encodes CASSDWTSRTEAFF.

This chain connects TRBV19 to TRBJ2-2; maybe TRBD1 (5 bases). This CDR3 is 14 amino acids long. Germline V lookup: CDR1 LNHDA, CDR2 SQIVND (reference sequence). V gave up 7 bases and J gave up 0 bases, with 9 bases separating them. The CDR3 DNA reads TGTGCCAGTATCCGGACACCGAACACCGGGGAGCTGTTTTTT. Translated: CASIRTPNTGELFF.

The genes are TRBV6-5 and TRBJ2-7; no firm D call. The CDR3 has 13 amino acids. CDR1 and CDR2 from the germline V gene are MNHEY and SVGAGI. Trimming took off 4 bases at V and 1 base at J, with 8 bases between the two ends. The CDR3 loop is CASSLTGSYEQYF. DNA of the CDR3: TGTGCCAGCAGTTTAACCGGGTCCTACGAGCAGTACTTC.

V and J are TRBV27 and TRBJ2-3, with unresolved D. Germline values: CDR1 MNHEY, CDR2 SMNVEV (reference sequence). Trimming cost V 5 bases and J 5 bases, with 11 bases left between them. The CDR3 loop spans 13 amino acids. The CDR3 nucleotides are TGTGCCAGCAGTCCCCGAGGAAGAGATACGCAGTATTTT. Translation: CASSPRGRDTQYF.

The V call is TRBV6-1, the J call TRBJ2-7, with a possible D match to TRBD2 (5 bases). The CDR3 covers 11 residues. V was trimmed by 4 bases and J by 6 bases, leaving 7 bases between them. Per the germline V gene, CDR1 is MNHNS and CDR2 is SASEGT. CDR3 loop: CASSAGFEQYF. The CDR3 DNA reads as TGTGCCAGCAGTGCGGGGTTCGAGCAGTACTTC.

V is TRBV19 and J is TRBJ1-4, with a possible D match to TRBD1 (5 bases). Trimming cost V 3 bases and J 5 bases, with 10 bases left between them. Germline V gives CDR1 LNHDA, CDR2 SQIVND (reference sequence). The CDR3 consists of 14 residues. For the CDR3, the DNA is TGTGCCAGTAGTATGCAGCGACAGAATGAAAAACTGTTTTTT. Its protein product is CASSMQRQNEKLFF.

Only one count was recorded for this clone. V and J are TRBV18 and TRBJ1-2; D possibly corresponds to TRBD1 (6 bases). Trimming cost V 4 bases and J 4 bases, with 10 bases left between them. Germline-derived CDR1 and CDR2 are KGHSH and LQKENI. There are 13 residues in the CDR3. As DNA, the CDR3 is TGTGCCAGCTCACTTGACAGGAGCTATGGCTACACCTTC. This codes for CASSLDRSYGYTF.

The chain couples TRBV7-9 to TRBJ2-5, with 7 bases lining up with TRBD2. The CDR3 runs to 13 residues. Germline V gene data show CDR1 as SEHNR and CDR2 as FQNEAQ (reference sequence). V lost 0 bases and J lost 5; bases outside the gene matches: 0. CDR3: CASSLASGETQYF. The CDR3 DNA sequence: TGTGCCAGCAGCTTAGCTAGCGGGGAGACCCAGTACTTC.

The chain uses TRBV7-9 and TRBJ2-5; TRBD2 matches 10 bases. V lost 1 base, J lost 3 bases, and 5 bases stayed unmatched. Per the germline V gene, CDR1 is SEHNR and CDR2 is FQNEAQ (reference sequence). There are 16 residues in the CDR3. CDR3 residues: CASSLGLAGYKETQYF. CDR3 coding DNA: TGTGCCAGCAGCTTAGGACTAGCGGGTTATAAAGAGACCCAGTACTTC. The full variable domain, completed using reference TRBV7-9 and TRBJ2-5, is DTGVSQNPRHKITKRGQNVTFRCDPISEHNRLYWYRQTLGQGPEFLTYFQNEAQLEKSRLLSDRFSAERPKGSFSTLEIQRTEQGDSAMYLCASSLGLAGYKETQYFGPGTRLLVL.

This clone was seen only once. The rearrangement joins TRBV9 to TRBJ2-1; 10 nucleotides line up with TRBD2. Germline CDR1 reads SGDLS; CDR2 reads YYNGEE. The CDR3 length is 17 residues. The J segment lost 3 bases and the V segment lost 3 bases, leaving 9 bases of the junction unmatched. CDR3 sequence (DNA): TGTGCCAGCAGCGGAGCTCCCGGGACTAGCGTCTACAATGAGCAGTTCTTC. Translating gives CASSGAPGTSVYNEQFF.